Each of the 21 T cell receptor beta chains below was sequenced from the same sample in a study of blood T cells in healthy people across ages (dated by TCRdb to about 2015). Libraries were made using 5' RACE. TCRdb shows the sequencer as Illumina HiSeq 2500. A second 7 to 11 cycle PCR used a sample-barcoded 5' primer and a J-beta primer mix. The public reads were quality trimmed at Q25 with fastp and then assembled into clones with MiXCR by TCRdb, keeping productive beta chains. Each CDR3 protein gets just one entry, which takes the most common genes and DNA from the rows behind it. The sample table shows about 1,600,000 distinct CDR3 sequences, and roughly 45% are seen once. Roughly 7.9% of the sample belongs to the ten largest clones. Specimen: blood. All receptors come from a woman aged 18-29 years in good health.

Concerning this clonotype itself: Just one base apart from a much larger clone, this may be a read error. The chain is built from TRBV4-1 and TRBJ2-4, with D perhaps matching TRBD2 (6 bases). The CDR3 runs to 17 residues. CDR1 is MGHRA and CDR2 is YSYEKL in the germline V gene. The DNA of the CDR3 is TGCGCCAGCAGCCAAGTGGCCGGGAGTGGTACCAAAAACATTCATTACTTC. Residues: CASSQVAGSGTKNIHYF.

In this sample, this clonotype turned up once. The chain uses TRBV3-1 and TRBJ1-4; D is perhaps TRBD1 (6 bases). The V gene lost 0 bases and the J gene lost 8 bases, with 10 bases spanning the gap. This CDR3 comprises 14 residues. The germline CDR1 and CDR2 sequences are LGHDT and YNNKEL (reference sequence). CDR3 bases: TGTGCCAGCAGCCAAGAACAGGGACGGGAAAAACTGTTTTTT. Translating gives CASSQEQGREKLFF.

This sequence joins TRBV20-1 and TRBJ2-5, with D perhaps matching TRBD1 or TRBD2 (6 bases each). This CDR3 region has 18 residues. Germline V gene lookup returns CDR1 DFQATT and CDR2 SNEGSKA (reference sequence). The ends were cut back, 0 bases at V and 5 bases at J, with 25 bases in the middle. Written as DNA, the CDR3 is TGCAGTGCTAGAGATCTGGGGGGCAGGCCGCTGGCTATGGAGACCCAGTACTTC. Encoded protein: CSARDLGGRPLAMETQYF.

The J gene is TRBJ2-1, the V gene TRBV11-1; possible D gene TRBD2, 7 bases. Germline V CDR1 and CDR2: SGHAT, FQDESV (reference sequence). The CDR3 extends over 15 amino acids. V lost 4 bases and J 6 bases, leaving 16 bases between the germline ends. The CDR3 spells CASSSWTGGLNEQFF. In DNA form, the CDR3 reads TGTGCCAGCAGCTCCTGGACCGGGGGGCTCAATGAGCAGTTCTTC.

This clonotype appeared many times. V gene TRBV9 combines with J gene TRBJ1-2; tentatively, D is TRBD1 (6 bases). The CDR3 has 14 amino acids. Germline lookup yields CDR1 SGDLS and CDR2 YYNGEE. V was clipped by 7 bases and J by 7 bases, with 20 bases between them. The CDR3 DNA reads as TGTGCCAGCGTACTCCCGGGGGGCGTAGGTGGCTACACCTTC. This translates into CASVLPGGVGGYTF.

V is TRBV6-1 and J is TRBJ1-2; TRBD1 is a possible D gene (5 bases). V was clipped by 7 bases and J by 4 bases, with 19 bases between them. Germline lookup yields CDR1 MNHNS and CDR2 SASEGT. The CDR3 spans 15 residues. CDR3 region: CASTLTSGGFYGYTF. The CDR3 DNA reads TGTGCCAGCACCCTCACGTCGGGGGGGTTCTATGGCTACACCTTC.

This chain joins TRBV6-4 and TRBJ2-3; perhaps TRBD2 as D (6 bases). V gave up 6 bases and J gave up 6 bases, with 13 bases separating them. Germline values: CDR1 MRHNA, CDR2 SNTAGT. The CDR3 length is 13 residues. The CDR3 DNA reads TGTGCCAGCAGCCCGGGGGAGAAGGATACGCAGTATTTT. It codes for CASSPGEKDTQYF.

This sequence joins TRBV6-6 and TRBJ2-7; D is unresolved. Germline-derived CDR1 and CDR2 are MNHNY and SVGAGI (reference sequence). Trimming took off 2 bases at V and 2 bases at J, with 10 bases between the two ends. The CDR3 is made up of 14 amino acids. The CDR3 nucleotides read TGTGCCAGCAGTTACGACCCAAAGGCCTACGAGCAGTACTTC. Encoded protein: CASSYDPKAYEQYF.

This clonotype occurred a few times. The chain links TRBV15 to TRBJ2-4; possible D gene TRBD2, 6 bases. The V and J ends lost 0 bases and 12 bases respectively, with 12 bases between them. This CDR3 spans 13 amino acids. CDR1 and CDR2 (germline): LNHNV, YYDKDF (reference sequence). DNA of the CDR3: TGTGCCACCAGCAGAGATTTTGCGGGGAATCAGTACTTC. This translates into CATSRDFAGNQYF.

Concerning this clonotype itself: The germline gene is not matched at one end of the junction; a read error may be the cause. This sequence joins TRBV28 and TRBJ1-1; no definite D call. The CDR3 extends over 12 amino acids. Germline CDR1 MDHEN, CDR2 SYDVKM. CDR3 residues: CASASENTEDFF. The CDR3 nucleotides read TGTGCCTCCGCTTCGGAGAACACTGAAGATTTCTTT.

This clonotype was detected many times. The chain is built from TRBV11-2 and TRBJ2-1, with D perhaps matching TRBD2 (6 bases). CDR1 is SGHAT, CDR2 FQNNGV, per germline. Between the trimmed V and J ends, which lost 2 bases and 9 bases, there was a span of 17 bases. This CDR3 has 15 residues. In nucleotides, the CDR3 is TGTGCCAGCAGCTTACAGAGGACTATGGGAACTGAGCAGTTCTTC. Protein: CASSLQRTMGTEQFF.

The rearrangement uses TRBV5-1 and TRBJ2-7; 15 bases line up with TRBD2. Unmatched junction bases numbered 3, after V lost 0 bases and J lost 2 bases. The germline CDR1 and CDR2 sequences are SGHRS and YFSETQ. CDR3 length: 17 amino acids. CDR3 in DNA: TGCGCCAGCAGCTTGGCCCGGACTAGCGGGAGGGCCTACGAGCAGTACTTC. This encodes CASSLARTSGRAYEQYF.

The chain has TRBV24-1 and TRBJ2-7, with D perhaps assigned TRBD1 or TRBD2 (6 bases each). CDR1 and CDR2 (germline): KGHDR, SFDVKD. This CDR3 contains 13 residues. V was shortened by 7 bases and J by 4 bases, with 13 bases between the two germline ends. For the CDR3, the DNA is TGTGCCACCAGGGACAGTGGAGGGTACGAGCAGTACTTC. Translating it yields CATRDSGGYEQYF.

CDR3 sequence: CASTRTEETFF. The CDR3 nucleotides are TGTGCCAGCACCCGCACAGAAGAAACTTTCTTT. The chain employs TRBV12-3 or TRBV12-4 and TRBJ1-1; D is uncertain. The V and J ends lost 7 bases and 12 bases respectively, with 15 bases between them. This CDR3 spans 11 amino acids.

The rearrangement joins TRBV4-1 to TRBJ1-2; 7 positions match TRBD1. The CDR3 extends over 15 amino acids. Germline V gene sequence: CDR1 MGHRA, CDR2 YSYEKL. V shed 0 bases and J 3 bases; nucleotides not matched to a gene: 4. CDR3 loop: CASSQEDRKYYGYTF. The DNA of the CDR3 is TGCGCCAGCAGCCAAGAGGACAGGAAGTACTATGGCTACACCTTC.

The chain joins TRBV12-3 or TRBV12-4 to TRBJ2-7; D ambiguous. This CDR3 has 14 residues. V gave up 8 bases and J gave up 0 bases, with 14 bases separating them. The CDR3 nucleotides are TGTGCCAGCTCGGTGGCAGTACTCTCCTACGAGCAGTACTTC. Translation: CASSVAVLSYEQYF.

This clonotype has more than one count but fewer than ten. The chain carries TRBV5-1 and TRBJ2-5; the match to TRBD2 covers 11 bases. This CDR3 is 15 amino acids long. V trimming: 4 bases; J trimming: 5 bases; junction bases outside the gene matches: 7. Germline CDR1 is SGHRS and CDR2 is YFSETQ. This chain's CDR3 is CASSKGLAVPETQYF. DNA for the CDR3: TGCGCCAGCAGCAAGGGACTAGCGGTACCCGAGACCCAGTACTTC.

The chain combines TRBV7-9 with TRBJ1-2; possible D gene TRBD1, 6 bases. V was clipped by 7 bases and J by 1 base, with 13 bases between them. Germline loops: CDR1 SEHNR, CDR2 FQNEAQ (reference sequence). This CDR3 contains 14 residues. This CDR3 reads CASIRQESNYGYTF. The CDR3 nucleotides read TGTGCCAGCATAAGACAGGAAAGTAACTATGGCTACACCTTC.

The genes are TRBV5-1 and TRBJ2-7; TRBD2 matches 7 bases. V dropped 4 bases and J dropped 7; count of bases not matched to a gene: 17. Germline-derived CDR1 and CDR2 are SGHRS and YFSETQ. This CDR3 region has 16 residues. The CDR3 DNA follows: TGCGCCAGCAGCGGCGGGAGTAGTCAAGCGTACAATGAGCAGTACTTC. This translates into CASSGGSSQAYNEQYF.

The J gene is TRBJ1-2, the V gene TRBV12-3 or TRBV12-4, with D hard to call. The CDR3 contains 16 residues. Trimming cost V 2 bases and J 3 bases, with 16 bases left between them. The CDR3, as DNA: TGTGCCAGCAGTTTACGGCTGGGGTATTGGGACTATGGCTACACCTTC. Translation gives CASSLRLGYWDYGYTF.

This clonotype occurred a few times. CDR3 bases: TGCGCCAGCAGCCAAGGCCGAACCACTGGGGAAGATACGCAGTATTTT. Translation gives CASSQGRTTGEDTQYF. The V gene is TRBV4-1, the J gene TRBJ2-3, with unresolved D. CDR1 MGHRA and CDR2 YSYEKL come from the germline V gene. Trimming cost V 1 base and J 5 bases, with 16 bases left between them. The CDR3 spans 16 residues.